The source of this T cell receptor beta chain is a study of beta chain features in type 1 diabetes. Study summary: Sorted cells, 90 million to 130 million in number, were examined across all samples. Study-wide results and caveats: The VDJ junctions of type 1 diabetes patients carried fewer insertions and more deletions. Patients' naive, central memory and Treg TCRB repertoires seemed closer to one another than those of healthy donors.

On this clone itself: Its matching antigen is unknown.

The CDR3 consists of 13 residues. From germline, CDR1 is MNHNS and CDR2 SASEGT. The ends lost 7 bases at V and 1 base at J; junction bases unmatched: 2. The whole isolated RNA underwent reverse transcription, so sequencing captured expressed TCRB transcripts. The table came from immunoSEQ multiplex PCR; TCRdb's copy has only in-frame clones and leaves some out. The sample gives 200,000 to 250,000 clones, 9.5% to 13% of which show up once; approximately 1.4% is in the top ten. It was via CD45RO/CCR7/CD25/CD127/CD95/CD27 that CD4+ naive, central memory, regulatory and stem cell-like memory cells were sorted.

The chain has TRBV6-1 and TRBJ2-3, with 7 bases aligning to TRBD2. The origin of this receptor is a young man in good health. Sequencing input: central memory CD4+ T cells from blood. DNA of the CDR3: TGTGCCAGCACCCTAGCGGGCACAGATACGCAGTATTTT. Its translation is CASTLAGTDTQYF.